The 10 T cell receptor beta chains below come from one sample, sequenced in a study of cytomegalovirus exposure and HLA in healthy donors. 13 Jbeta primers and 60 Vbeta primers were used for the PCR. Clones were read by immunoSEQ multiplex PCR, and TCRdb kept only the in-frame ones, dropping some. The table lists about 120,000 clones, 60% to 85% of them singletons, with roughly 3.1% in the top ten. The sequenced sample consisted of PBMCs. The receptors originated from a woman younger than 45 in good health and CMV-seropositive.

The V gene is TRBV7-9, the J gene TRBJ2-3, with 13 bases lining up with TRBD2. The CDR3 has 16 amino acids. CDR1 and CDR2 (germline): SEHNR, FQNEAQ (reference sequence). Trimming cost V 5 bases and J 1 base; bases outside gene matches: 3. The CDR3 here is CASSTGTSGGTDTQYF. CDR3 in DNA: TGTGCCAGCAGCACCGGGACTAGCGGGGGCACAGATACGCAGTATTTT.

This rearrangement joins TRBV28 to TRBJ2-5; D gene uncertain. The CDR3 is made up of 13 amino acids. Germline V CDR1 and CDR2: MDHEN, SYDVKM. Deletions cut 3 bases from V and 0 bases from J, with 5 bases between. The CDR3 here is CASSFPNQETQYF. The CDR3, as DNA: TGTGCCAGCAGTTTTCCTAACCAAGAGACCCAGTACTTC.

This rearrangement joins TRBV28 to TRBJ2-5; 10 nucleotides align to TRBD2. The CDR3 runs to 14 residues. The V segment lost 3 bases and the J segment 4 bases; nucleotides outside the gene matches: 2. In germline, CDR1 is MDHEN, CDR2 SYDVKM. The chain's CDR3 is CASSLGTSVETQYF. The CDR3 coding sequence is TGTGCCAGCAGTTTGGGGACTAGCGTAGAGACCCAGTACTTC. Supplemented by reference TRBV28 and TRBJ2-5, the full variable domain reads DVKVTQSSRYLVKRTGEKVFLECVQDMDHENMFWYRQDPGLGLRLIYFSYDVKMKEKGDIPEGYSVSREKKERFSLILESASTNQTSMYLCASSLGTSVETQYFGPGTRLLVL.

This clone appeared once. The V and J genes are TRBV6-5 and TRBJ2-7, with D possibly TRBD2 on 6 matching bases. CDR1 and CDR2 from the germline V gene are MNHEY and SVGAGI. The CDR3 length is 15 residues. V was clipped by 0 bases and J by 3 bases, with 12 bases between them. CDR3 protein: CASSYSGGDFYEQYF. The CDR3 coding sequence is TGTGCCAGCAGTTACTCGGGCGGGGACTTCTACGAGCAGTACTTC.

The chain joins TRBV7-2 to TRBJ2-3; D remains ambiguous. Trimming took 5 bases from V and 1 from J, leaving 10 bases between them. The germline gives CDR1 SGHTA, CDR2 FQGNSA. The CDR3 is 14 amino acids. This CDR3 is CASSQAGRTDTQYF. CDR3 DNA: TGTGCCAGCAGCCAGGCCGGCCGCACAGATACGCAGTATTTT.

This chain uses TRBV4-2 with TRBJ1-6; 8 nucleotides match TRBD1. This CDR3 is built from 15 residues. V shed 5 bases, J shed 8 bases, and the junction held 8 bases outside the gene matches. Looked up from germline, CDR1 is LGHNA and CDR2 is YNFKEQ. The chain's CDR3 is CASSARAGGDSPLHF. The CDR3 DNA reads TGTGCCAGCAGCGCAAGAGCAGGGGGCGATTCACCCCTCCACTTT.

This chain's CDR3 is CASSPTGSNEKLFF. DNA of the CDR3: TGTGCCAGCAGCCCGACAGGCAGTAATGAAAAACTGTTTTTT. The V and J genes are TRBV6-5 and TRBJ1-4; a possible D gene is TRBD1 (6 bases). The V end was cut by 6 bases, the J end by 4 bases, with 12 bases between. Germline loops: CDR1 MNHEY, CDR2 SVGAGI. The CDR3 is made up of 14 amino acids.

The rearrangement joins TRBV7-9 to TRBJ2-3, with 12 bases that match TRBD2. The CDR3 totals 15 residues. Germline V gene lookup returns CDR1 SEHNR and CDR2 FQNEAQ (reference sequence). V trimming: 7 bases; J trimming: 4 bases; junction bases outside the gene matches: 6. CDR3 DNA: TGTGCCAGCATTCCTAGCGGGGGGGACCCAGATACGCAGTATTTT. This encodes CASIPSGGDPDTQYF.

This clone was seen only once. The chain has TRBV6-4 and TRBJ1-5, with TRBD1 matching over 8 bases. Per the germline V gene, CDR1 is MRHNA and CDR2 is SNTAGT. The CDR3 is 16 amino acids. J was trimmed by 2 bases and V by 2 bases; bases with no gene match: 5. The CDR3 nucleotides are TGTGCCAGCAGTGACCGAACAGGGGGGGGCAATCAGCCCCAGCATTTT. Translating it yields CASSDRTGGGNQPQHF.

V gene TRBV19 combines with J gene TRBJ1-1; the match to TRBD1 covers 8 bases. The CDR3 contains 17 residues. J was trimmed by 8 bases and V by 1 base; bases with no gene match: 15. Germline assignment: CDR1 LNHDA and CDR2 SQIVND (reference sequence). DNA for the CDR3: TGTGCCAGTAGTATAGGTTTCGGGACAGGTAATCGGGTGGAAGCTTTCTTT. Translation: CASSIGFGTGNRVEAFF. The complete variable domain, with remaining parts taken from reference TRBV19 and TRBJ1-1, reads DGGITQSPKYLFRKEGQNVTLSCEQNLNHDAMYWYRQDPGQGLRLIYYSQIVNDFQKGDIAEGYSVSREKKESFPLTVTSAQKNPTAFYLCASSIGFGTGNRVEAFFGQGTRLTVV.